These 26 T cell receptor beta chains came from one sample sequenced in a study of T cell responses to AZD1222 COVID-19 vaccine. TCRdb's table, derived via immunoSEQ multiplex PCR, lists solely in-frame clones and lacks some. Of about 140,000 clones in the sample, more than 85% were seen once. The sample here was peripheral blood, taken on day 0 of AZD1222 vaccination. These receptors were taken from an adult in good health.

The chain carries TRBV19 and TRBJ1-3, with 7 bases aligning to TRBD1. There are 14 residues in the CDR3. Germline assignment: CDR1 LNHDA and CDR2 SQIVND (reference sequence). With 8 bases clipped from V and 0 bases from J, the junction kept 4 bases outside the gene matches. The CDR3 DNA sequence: TGTGCCAGTCTTCAGGGGGACTCTGGAAACACCATATATTTT. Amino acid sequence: CASLQGDSGNTIYF.

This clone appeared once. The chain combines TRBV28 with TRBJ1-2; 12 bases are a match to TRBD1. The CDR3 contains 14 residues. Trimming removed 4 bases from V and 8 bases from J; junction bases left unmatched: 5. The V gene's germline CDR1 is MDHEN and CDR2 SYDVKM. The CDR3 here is CASSSGTGGMGYTF. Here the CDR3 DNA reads TGTGCCAGCAGTTCCGGGACAGGGGGCATGGGCTACACCTTC.

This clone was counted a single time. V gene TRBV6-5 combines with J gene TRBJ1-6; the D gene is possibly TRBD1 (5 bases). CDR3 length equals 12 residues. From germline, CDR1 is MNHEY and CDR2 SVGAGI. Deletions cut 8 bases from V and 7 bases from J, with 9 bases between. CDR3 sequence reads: CASQGSNSPLHF. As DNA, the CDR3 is TGTGCCAGCCAGGGTTCGAATTCACCCCTCCACTTT.

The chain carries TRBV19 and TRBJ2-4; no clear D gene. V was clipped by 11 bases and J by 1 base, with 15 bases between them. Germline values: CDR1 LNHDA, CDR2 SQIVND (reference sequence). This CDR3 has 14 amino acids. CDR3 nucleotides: TGTGCCCCCCCGCCGGAGCCGGCCAAAAACATTCAGTACTTC. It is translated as CAPPPEPAKNIQYF.

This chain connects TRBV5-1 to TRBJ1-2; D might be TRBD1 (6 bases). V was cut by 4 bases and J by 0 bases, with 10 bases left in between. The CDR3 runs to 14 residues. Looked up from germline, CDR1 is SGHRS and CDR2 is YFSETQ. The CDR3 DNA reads TGCGCCAGCAGCCAGGACAGCTCTAACTATGGCTACACCTTC. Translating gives CASSQDSSNYGYTF.

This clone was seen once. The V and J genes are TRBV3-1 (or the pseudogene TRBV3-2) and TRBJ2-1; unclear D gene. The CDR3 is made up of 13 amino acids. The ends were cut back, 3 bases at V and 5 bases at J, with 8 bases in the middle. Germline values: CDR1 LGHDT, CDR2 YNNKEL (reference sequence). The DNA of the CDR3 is TGTGCCAGCAGCCACTGGAGACACAATGAGCAGTTCTTC. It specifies CASSHWRHNEQFF.

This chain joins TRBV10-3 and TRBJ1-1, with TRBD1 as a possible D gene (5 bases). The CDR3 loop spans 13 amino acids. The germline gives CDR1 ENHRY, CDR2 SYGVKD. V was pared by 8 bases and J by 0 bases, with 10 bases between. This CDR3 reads CAIGTGMNTEAFF. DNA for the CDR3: TGTGCCATCGGAACAGGTATGAACACTGAAGCTTTCTTT.

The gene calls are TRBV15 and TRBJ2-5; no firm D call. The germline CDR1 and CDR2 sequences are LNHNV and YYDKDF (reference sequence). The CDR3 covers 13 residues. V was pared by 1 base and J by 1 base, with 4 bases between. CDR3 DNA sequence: TGTGCCACCAGCAGAGGGGTCCAAGAGACCCAGTACTTC. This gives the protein CATSRGVQETQYF.

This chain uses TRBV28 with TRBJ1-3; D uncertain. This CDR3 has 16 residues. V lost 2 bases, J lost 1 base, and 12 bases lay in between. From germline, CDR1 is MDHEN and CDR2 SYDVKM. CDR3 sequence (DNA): TGTGCCAGCAGTTTACCCGGAGAGGGTTCTGGAAACACCATATATTTT. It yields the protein CASSLPGEGSGNTIYF.

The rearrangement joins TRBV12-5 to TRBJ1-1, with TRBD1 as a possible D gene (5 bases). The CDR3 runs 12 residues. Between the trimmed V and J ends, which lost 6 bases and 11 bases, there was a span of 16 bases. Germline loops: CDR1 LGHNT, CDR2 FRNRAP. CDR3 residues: CASGYSRTTAFF. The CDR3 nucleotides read TGTGCTAGTGGCTACAGCCGGACAACTGCTTTCTTT.

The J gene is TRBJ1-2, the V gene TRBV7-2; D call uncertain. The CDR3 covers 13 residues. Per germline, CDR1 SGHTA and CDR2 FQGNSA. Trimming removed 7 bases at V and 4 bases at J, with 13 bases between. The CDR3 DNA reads TGTGCCAGCACGGTCCCGGGTGGCTATGGCTACACCTTC. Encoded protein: CASTVPGGYGYTF.

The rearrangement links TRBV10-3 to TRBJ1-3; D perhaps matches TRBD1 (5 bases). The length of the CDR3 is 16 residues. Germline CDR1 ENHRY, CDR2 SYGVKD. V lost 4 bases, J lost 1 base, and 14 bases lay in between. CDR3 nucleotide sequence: TGTGCCATCAGTGGGACACCCCCATTATCTGGAAACACCATATATTTT. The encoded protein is CAISGTPPLSGNTIYF.

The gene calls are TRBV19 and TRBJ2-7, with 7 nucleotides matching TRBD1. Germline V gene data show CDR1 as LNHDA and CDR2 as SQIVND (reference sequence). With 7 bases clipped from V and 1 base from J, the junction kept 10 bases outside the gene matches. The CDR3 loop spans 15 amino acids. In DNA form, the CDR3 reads TGTGCCAGTACAATGGGACAGCCTGGGTCCTACGAGCAGTACTTC. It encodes CASTMGQPGSYEQYF. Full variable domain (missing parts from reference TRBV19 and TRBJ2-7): DGGITQSPKYLFRKEGQNVTLSCEQNLNHDAMYWYRQDPGQGLRLIYYSQIVNDFQKGDIAEGYSVSREKKESFPLTVTSAQKNPTAFYLCASTMGQPGSYEQYFGPGTRLTVT.

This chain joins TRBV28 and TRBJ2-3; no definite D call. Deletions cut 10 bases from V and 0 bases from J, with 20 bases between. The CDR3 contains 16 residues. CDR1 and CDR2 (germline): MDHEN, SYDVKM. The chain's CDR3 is CAIWCPLMFSTDTQYF. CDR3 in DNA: TGTGCCATTTGGTGTCCCCTAATGTTCAGCACAGATACGCAGTATTTT. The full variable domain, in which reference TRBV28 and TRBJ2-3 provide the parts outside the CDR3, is DVKVTQSSRYLVKRTGEKVFLECVQDMDHENMFWYRQDPGLGLRLIYFSYDVKMKEKGDIPEGYSVSREKKERFSLILESASTNQTSMYLCAIWCPLMFSTDTQYFGPGTRLTVL.

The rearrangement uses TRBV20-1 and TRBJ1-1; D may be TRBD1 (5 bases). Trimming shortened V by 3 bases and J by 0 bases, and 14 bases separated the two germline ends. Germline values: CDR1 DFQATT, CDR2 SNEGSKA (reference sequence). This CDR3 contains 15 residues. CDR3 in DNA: TGCAGTGCTAGTGGCGGACAAATTATGAACACTGAAGCTTTCTTT. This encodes CSASGGQIMNTEAFF.

CDR3 DNA: TGTGCCAGCAGTACCTCACAGGGTTTCGCGGGAGAGACCCAGTACTTC. Its protein is CASSTSQGFAGETQYF. The V and J genes are TRBV28 and TRBJ2-5; tentative D call: TRBD1 (6 bases). The V end was cut by 5 bases, the J end by 4 bases, with 20 bases between. The CDR3 extends over 16 amino acids. The germline V gene has CDR1 MDHEN and CDR2 SYDVKM. Combining the CDR3 with reference TRBV28 and TRBJ2-5 gives the whole variable domain DVKVTQSSRYLVKRTGEKVFLECVQDMDHENMFWYRQDPGLGLRLIYFSYDVKMKEKGDIPEGYSVSREKKERFSLILESASTNQTSMYLCASSTSQGFAGETQYFGPGTRLLVL.

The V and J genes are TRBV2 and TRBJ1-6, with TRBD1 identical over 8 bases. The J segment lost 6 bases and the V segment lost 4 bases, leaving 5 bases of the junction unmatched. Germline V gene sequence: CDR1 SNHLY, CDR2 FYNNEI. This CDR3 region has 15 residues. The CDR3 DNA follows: TGTGCCAGCAGTGTAAGGACAGGGACTAATTCACCCCTCCACTTT. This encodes CASSVRTGTNSPLHF.

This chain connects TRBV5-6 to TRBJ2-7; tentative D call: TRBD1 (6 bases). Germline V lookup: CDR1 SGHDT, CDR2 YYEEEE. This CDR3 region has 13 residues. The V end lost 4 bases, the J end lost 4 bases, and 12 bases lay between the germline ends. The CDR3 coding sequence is TGTGCCAGCAGCCCGACAGGCGGTTACGAGCAGTACTTC. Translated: CASSPTGGYEQYF.

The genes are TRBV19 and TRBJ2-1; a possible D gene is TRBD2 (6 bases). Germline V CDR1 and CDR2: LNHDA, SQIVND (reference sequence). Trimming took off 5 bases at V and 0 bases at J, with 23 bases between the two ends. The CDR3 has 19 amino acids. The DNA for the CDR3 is TGTGCCAGTAGTGGTAGTGGGACTGCATCACCGAGCTCCTACAATGAGCAGTTCTTC. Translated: CASSGSGTASPSSYNEQFF.

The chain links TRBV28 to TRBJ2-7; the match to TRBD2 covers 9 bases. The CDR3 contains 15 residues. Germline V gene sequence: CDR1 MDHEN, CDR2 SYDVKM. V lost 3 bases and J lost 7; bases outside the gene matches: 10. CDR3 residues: CASSFIGGRAGEQYF. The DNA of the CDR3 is TGTGCCAGCAGTTTTATCGGCGGGAGGGCCGGTGAGCAGTACTTC.

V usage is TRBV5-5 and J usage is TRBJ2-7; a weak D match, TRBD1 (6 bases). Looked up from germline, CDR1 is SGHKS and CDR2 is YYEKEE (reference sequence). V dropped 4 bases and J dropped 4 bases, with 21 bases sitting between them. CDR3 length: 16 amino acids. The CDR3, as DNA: TGTGCCAGCAGCGCCCAAACAGGGTTCGGCCATTACGAGCAGTACTTC. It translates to CASSAQTGFGHYEQYF.

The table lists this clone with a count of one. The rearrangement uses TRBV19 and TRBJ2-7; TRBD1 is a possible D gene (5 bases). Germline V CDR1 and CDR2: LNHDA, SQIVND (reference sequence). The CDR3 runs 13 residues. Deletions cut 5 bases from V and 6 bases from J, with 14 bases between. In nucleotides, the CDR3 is TGTGCCAGTAGTTCCAGGGCCGAGTCCGAGCAGTACTTC. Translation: CASSSRAESEQYF. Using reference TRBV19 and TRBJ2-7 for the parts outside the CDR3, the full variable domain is DGGITQSPKYLFRKEGQNVTLSCEQNLNHDAMYWYRQDPGQGLRLIYYSQIVNDFQKGDIAEGYSVSREKKESFPLTVTSAQKNPTAFYLCASSSRAESEQYFGPGTRLTVT.

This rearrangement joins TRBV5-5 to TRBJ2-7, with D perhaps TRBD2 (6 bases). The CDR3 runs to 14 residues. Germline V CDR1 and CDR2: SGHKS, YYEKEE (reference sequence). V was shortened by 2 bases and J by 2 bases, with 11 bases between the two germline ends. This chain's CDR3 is CASSFGGGAYEQYF. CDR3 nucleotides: TGTGCCAGCAGCTTCGGAGGCGGGGCCTACGAGCAGTACTTC.

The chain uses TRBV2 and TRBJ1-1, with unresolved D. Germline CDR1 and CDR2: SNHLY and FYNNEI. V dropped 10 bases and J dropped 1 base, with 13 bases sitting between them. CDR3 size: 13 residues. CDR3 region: CANKLGGNTEAFF. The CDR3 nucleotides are TGTGCCAACAAGCTGGGTGGGAACACTGAAGCTTTCTTT.

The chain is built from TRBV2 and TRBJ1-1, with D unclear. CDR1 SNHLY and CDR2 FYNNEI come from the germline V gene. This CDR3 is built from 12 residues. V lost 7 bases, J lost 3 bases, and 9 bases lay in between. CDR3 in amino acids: CASIMGYTEAFF. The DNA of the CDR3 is TGTGCCAGCATCATGGGGTACACTGAAGCTTTCTTT.

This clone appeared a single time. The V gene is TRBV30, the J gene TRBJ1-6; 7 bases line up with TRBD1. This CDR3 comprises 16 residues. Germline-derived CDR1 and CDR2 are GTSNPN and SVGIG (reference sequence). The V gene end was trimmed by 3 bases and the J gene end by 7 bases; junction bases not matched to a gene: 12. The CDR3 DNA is TGTGCCTGGAGCGAAGACAGGGTAGGGTGGAATTCACCCCTCCACTTT. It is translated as CAWSEDRVGWNSPLHF.